Listed below are T cell receptor beta chains from one sample, sequenced in a study of blood T cells in healthy people across ages. TCRdb redid the calling of the 5' RACE reads with MiXCR, one entry per CDR3 protein. The sample has 1.5 million to 2 million distinct CDR3 sequences; roughly 52% are singletons. Sample: blood. The receptors originated from a woman in her 40s in good health. The CDR3 runs from the conserved cysteine through the conserved F or W. The D gene is left open where the match is weak. Rows give clone size only sometimes, using once, few, many, or a class for an expanded clone.

TRBJ2-7,13,.,.,TRBV11-1,TGTGCCAGCAGCTTCTCAGAGACCTACGAGCAGTACTTC,CASSFSETYEQYF
TRBJ2-1,16,.,TRBD1,TRBV27,TGTGCCAGCAGTTACGGTACAGGGGGCGGCTTATGGGGGCAGTTCTTC,CASSYGTGGGLWGQFF
TRBJ2-7,14,.,.,TRBV5-1,TGCGCCAGCAGCTTCCGGGACGCCTTAGTTCAGGAGTACTTC,CASSFRDALVQEYF
TRBJ2-7,15,.,.,TRBV10-2,TGCGCCAACACCGAGGTCAGCTCCAGGTCCTACGAGCAGTACTTC,CANTEVSSRSYEQYF
TRBJ2-3,14,.,.,TRBV6-6,TGTGCCAGCAGTTCCGGGACTGCGGCGGATACGCAGTATTTT,CASSSGTAADTQYF
TRBJ2-7,14,few,TRBD2,TRBV20-1,TGCAGTGCTAGAGCGGGGGGAAAGCCCTACGAGCAGTACTTC,CSARAGGKPYEQYF
TRBJ1-2,16,.,TRBD1,TRBV29-1,TGCAGCGTTGAAGGGATGGCAGGGGGCAAAAATAATGGCTACACCTTC,CSVEGMAGGKNNGYTF
TRBJ2-4,16,.,TRBD1,TRBV7-8,TGTGCCAGCAGCCCCCAGACAGGGATAGCCAAAAACATTCAGTACTTC,CASSPQTGIAKNIQYF
TRBJ1-2,15,.,.,TRBV6-5,TGTGCCAGCAGTTACGGTGGGGGTACCAACTATGGCTACACCTTC,CASSYGGGTNYGYTF
TRBJ2-5,14,.,.,TRBV7-2,TGTGCCAGCAGCTCGACGGGGTCGAAAGAGACCCAGTACTTC,CASSSTGSKETQYF
TRBJ2-3,18,.,TRBD2,TRBV28,TGTGCCAGCAGTTCGGAGCGGGGGGGCGGCGTCGTACCAGATACGCAGTATTTT,CASSSERGGGVVPDTQYF
TRBJ2-4,14,once,.,TRBV12-3/TRBV12-4,TGTGCCAGCAGTTTGGGATTCGCCAAAAACATTCAGTGCTTC,CASSLGFAKNIQCF
TRBJ1-4,18,once,.,TRBV4-2,TGTGCCAGCAGCCAAGATATAGGTCGGGGGAACCTGCTTGAAAAACTGTTTTTT,CASSQDIGRGNLLEKLFF
TRBJ2-7,15,.,TRBD1,TRBV7-9,TGTGCCAGCAGACTTAGACAGGGAAAGCCCTACGAGCAGTACTTC,CASRLRQGKPYEQYF
TRBJ2-5,14,few,.,TRBV24-1,TGTGCCACCAGTGACCGCTCCCGGAGCGAGACCCAGTACTTC,CATSDRSRSETQYF
TRBJ2-1,14,few,TRBD2,TRBV6-6,TGTGCCAGCAGTTTCTTAGCGGGGGGGGATGAGCAGTTCTTC,CASSFLAGGDEQFF
TRBJ2-6,20,.,.,TRBV27,TGTGCCAGCAGTTTATCCCTAGGACTGATACTGAACTCTGGGGCCAACGTCCTGACTTTC,CASSLSLGLILNSGANVLTF
TRBJ1-2,17,.,TRBD1,TRBV11-2,TGTGCCAGCAGCCACCCCCGGGACAGGGGTTCTAACTATGGCTACACCTTC,CASSHPRDRGSNYGYTF
TRBJ2-7,16,.,TRBD1,TRBV5-4,TGTGCCAGCAGCTTTCGACAGGGGGTAGCCCTCTACGAGCAGTACTTC,CASSFRQGVALYEQYF
TRBJ1-1,17,once,TRBD1,TRBV18,TGTGCCAGCTCACCAACAAGCCGACAGGACAGGGGTACTGAAGCTTTCTTT,CASSPTSRQDRGTEAFF
TRBJ2-1,18,few,.,TRBV4-3,TGCGCCAGCAGCCAGGGACCGACGGGACACCCGGGGGTCAATGAGCAGTTCTTC,CASSQGPTGHPGVNEQFF
TRBJ1-1,15,few,.,TRBV12-3/TRBV12-4,TGTGCCAGCCGTAAAGACGGACAGTTGAACACTGAAGCTTTCTTT,CASRKDGQLNTEAFF
TRBJ2-1,16,.,.,TRBV5-1,TGCGCCAGCAGCTTGGAGCAGGTTCTCCTCTACAATGAGCAGTTCTTC,CASSLEQVLLYNEQFF
TRBJ2-3,14,once,TRBD2,TRBV12-3/TRBV12-4,TGTGCCAGCAGTTTGGGACTAGCGGGGCATACGCAGTATTTT,CASSLGLAGHTQYF
TRBJ2-7,15,.,TRBD2,TRBV6-1,TGTGCCAGCAGGGAGGGACTAGCGGAGACCTACGAGCAGTACTTC,CASREGLAETYEQYF
TRBJ2-7,14,.,TRBD1,TRBV6-6,TGTGCCAGCAGGGGACAGAGTAAGAGTTACGAGCAGTACTTC,CASRGQSKSYEQYF
TRBJ2-3,16,.,TRBD1,TRBV7-6,TGTGCCAGCAGCTTAGGTGGGACAGGGGAGACAGATACGCAGTATTTT,CASSLGGTGETDTQYF
TRBJ2-4,17,.,.,TRBV7-2,TGTGCCAGCAGCTTTTATGGACAATTCATGGCCAAAAACATTCAGTACTTC,CASSFYGQFMAKNIQYF
TRBJ2-5,11,.,.,TRBV20-1,TGCAGTGCTAGGGTACCAGAGACCCAGTACTTC,CSARVPETQYF
TRBJ2-1,14,few,TRBD1,TRBV5-5,TGTGCCAGCAGCTTTCGGCAGGGGGCGAATGAGCAGTTCTTC,CASSFRQGANEQFF
TRBJ2-4,13,few,.,TRBV20-1,TGCAGTGCTGACGCGGGGGCCAAAAACATTCAGTACTTC,CSADAGAKNIQYF
TRBJ2-3,14,few,.,TRBV28,TGTGCCAGCAGTTCGACCAGGACGCGGTATACGCAGTATTTT,CASSSTRTRYTQYF
TRBJ2-2,16,.,TRBD2,TRBV20-1,TGCAGTGCTAAACAAGCGTCCGGGGGGGACACCGGGGAGCTGTTTTTT,CSAKQASGGDTGELFF
TRBJ2-7,14,.,.,TRBV5-6,TGTGCCAGCAGCTCGCAAATTTTCTCCTACGAGCAGTACTTC,CASSSQIFSYEQYF
TRBJ1-1,15,.,.,TRBV29-1,TGCAGCGTTGGGGGGGAGACAGGAGTGAACACTGAAGCTTTCTTT,CSVGGETGVNTEAFF
TRBJ2-7,14,.,.,TRBV7-8,TGTGCCAGCAGCCACGGTGGGGGAGCCTACGAGCAGTACTTC,CASSHGGGAYEQYF
TRBJ2-3,18,few,.,TRBV11-2,TGTGCCAGCAGCTTAGATAATGGGGGGGCCCGCTGGTCAGATACGCAGTATTTT,CASSLDNGGARWSDTQYF
TRBJ2-3,16,.,TRBD2,TRBV6-2/TRBV6-3,TGTGCCAGCAGTTGGGAGATAGCGGGAAACACAGATACGCAGTATTTT,CASSWEIAGNTDTQYF
TRBJ2-1,17,.,TRBD2,TRBV3-1,TGTGCCAGCAGTCGACTAGCGGGGGGGCTCTCCTACAATGAGCAGTTCTTC,CASSRLAGGLSYNEQFF
TRBJ1-1,16,.,.,TRBV2,TGTGCCAGCAGTGAAGCGCTTATAGGGATGAACACTGAAGCTTTCTTT,CASSEALIGMNTEAFF
TRBJ2-1,17,.,TRBD2,TRBV11-2,TGTGCCAGCAGCTTACCTAGCGGGGGGGGGTTCTACAATGAGCAGTTCTTC,CASSLPSGGGFYNEQFF
TRBJ1-6,15,.,TRBD1,TRBV7-1,TGTGCCAGCAGCTCAGGACAGGGGGTGAGGACACCCCTCCACTTT,CASSSGQGVRTPLHF
TRBJ2-1,17,few,TRBD1,TRBV24-1,TGTGCCACCAGTGATTTAGGGACAGGGAGCTCCTACAATGAGCAGTTCTTC,CATSDLGTGSSYNEQFF
TRBJ2-6,15,.,.,TRBV18,TGTGCCAGCTCACCCAAAGGTGGCGGGGCCAACGTCCTGACTTTC,CASSPKGGGANVLTF
TRBJ2-3,17,few,TRBD2,TRBV5-1,TGCGCCAGCAGCTTGGCGGTAGGGACTACTCTCACAGATACGCAGTATTTT,CASSLAVGTTLTDTQYF
TRBJ2-7,13,.,.,TRBV6-5,TGTGCCAGCAGCAGACAGAAGACCTACGAGCAGTACTTC,CASSRQKTYEQYF
TRBJ2-1,11,few,.,TRBV24-1,TGTGCCACCGGGACATTATATGAGCAGTTCTTC,CATGTLYEQFF
TRBJ2-5,13,.,TRBD1,TRBV20-1,TGCAGTGCATGGGACAGGGATACAGAGACCCAGTACTTC,CSAWDRDTETQYF
TRBJ2-5,14,few,.,TRBV3-1,TGTGCCAGCAGCCACGATAGGGGGGCGGAGACCCAGTACTTC,CASSHDRGAETQYF
TRBJ1-5,14,.,TRBD1,TRBV6-5,TGTGCCAGCAGGGGGACAGGGTCCGATCAGCCCCAGCATTTT,CASRGTGSDQPQHF